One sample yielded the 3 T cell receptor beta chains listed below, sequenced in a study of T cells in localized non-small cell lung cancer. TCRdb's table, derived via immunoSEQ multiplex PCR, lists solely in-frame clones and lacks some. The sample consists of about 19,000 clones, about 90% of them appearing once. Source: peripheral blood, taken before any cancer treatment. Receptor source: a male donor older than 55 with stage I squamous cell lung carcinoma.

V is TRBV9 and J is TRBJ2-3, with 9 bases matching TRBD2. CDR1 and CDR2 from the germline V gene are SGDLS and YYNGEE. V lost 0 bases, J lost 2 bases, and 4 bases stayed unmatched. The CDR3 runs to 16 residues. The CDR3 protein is CASSVGAGGPTDTQYF. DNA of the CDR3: TGTGCCAGCAGCGTAGGAGCGGGAGGTCCCACAGATACGCAGTATTTT.

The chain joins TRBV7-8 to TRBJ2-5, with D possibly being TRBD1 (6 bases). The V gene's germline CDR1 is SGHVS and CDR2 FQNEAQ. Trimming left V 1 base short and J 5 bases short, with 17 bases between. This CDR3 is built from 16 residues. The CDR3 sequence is CASSLGLGQLGETQYF. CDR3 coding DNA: TGTGCCAGCAGCTTAGGGCTAGGACAGCTTGGGGAGACCCAGTACTTC.

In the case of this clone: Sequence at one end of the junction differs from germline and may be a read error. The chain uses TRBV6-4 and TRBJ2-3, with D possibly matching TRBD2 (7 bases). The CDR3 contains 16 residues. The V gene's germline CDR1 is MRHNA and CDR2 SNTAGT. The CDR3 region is CVSSVSGGQGRDTQYF. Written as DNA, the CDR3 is TGTGTCAGCAGTGTATCCGGGGGGCAAGGAAGAGATACGCAGTATTTT.